This record looks at one T cell receptor beta chain sequence and its context. What it binds is not known. The data were taken from a study of human T cells and chemical hapten exposure. Study details: TCR yield per sample varied, mainly due to pooled library volumes. Whole-study results and caveats: There was no change with DPC sensitization in TCRs above 1 in 1000 frequency.

This CDR3 region has 13 residues. Germline V gene data show CDR1 as SGHVS and CDR2 as FQNEAQ. V was pared by 5 bases and J by 8 bases, with 13 bases between. In the original processing: TCR counts had a median of approximately 87,000 per sample and spanned about 23,224 to 690,600. TCRdb re-called the RACE reads with MiXCR, one entry per CDR3 protein. These V and J calls derive from TCRdb rather than the authors' analysis. There are under 95,000 distinct CDR3 sequences in the sample; approximately 9.7% occur only once, and about 3.1% lies in the top ten. Time point defined: healthy volunteer bleed at 2 weeks. Total RNA was extracted from unfractionated whole blood.

What was sequenced was whole blood. The J gene is TRBJ2-1, the V gene TRBV7-8, with D possibly TRBD2 on 5 matching bases. The receptor was isolated from a female donor in good health. Some clones in this sample may be carry-over from other donors' samples. DNA of the CDR3: TGTGCCAGCAGCCGGAGGACTGGATATGAGCAGTTCTTC. It encodes CASSRRTGYEQFF.